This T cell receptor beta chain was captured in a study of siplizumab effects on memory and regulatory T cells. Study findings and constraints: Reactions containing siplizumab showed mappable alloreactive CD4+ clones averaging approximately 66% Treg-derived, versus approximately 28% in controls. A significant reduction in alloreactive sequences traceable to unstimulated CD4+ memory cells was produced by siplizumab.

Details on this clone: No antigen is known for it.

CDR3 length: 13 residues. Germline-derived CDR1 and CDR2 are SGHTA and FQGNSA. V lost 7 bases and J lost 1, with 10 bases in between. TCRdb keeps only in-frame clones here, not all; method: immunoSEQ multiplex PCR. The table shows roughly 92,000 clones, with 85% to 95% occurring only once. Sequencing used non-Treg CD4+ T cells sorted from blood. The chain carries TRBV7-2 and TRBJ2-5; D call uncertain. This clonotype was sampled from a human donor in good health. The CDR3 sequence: CASTWAFQETQYF. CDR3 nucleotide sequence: TGTGCCAGCACCTGGGCCTTCCAAGAGACCCAGTACTTC.